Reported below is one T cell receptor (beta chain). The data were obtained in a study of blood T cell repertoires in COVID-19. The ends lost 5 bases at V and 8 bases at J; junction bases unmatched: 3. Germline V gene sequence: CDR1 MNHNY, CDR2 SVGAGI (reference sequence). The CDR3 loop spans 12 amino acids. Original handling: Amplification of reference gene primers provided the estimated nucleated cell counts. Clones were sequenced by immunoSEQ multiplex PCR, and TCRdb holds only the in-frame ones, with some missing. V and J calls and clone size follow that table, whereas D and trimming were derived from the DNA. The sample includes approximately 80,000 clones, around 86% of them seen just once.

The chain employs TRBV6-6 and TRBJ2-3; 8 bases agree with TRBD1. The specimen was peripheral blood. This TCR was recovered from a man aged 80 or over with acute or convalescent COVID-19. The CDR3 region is CASSRTGRTQYF. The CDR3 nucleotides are TGTGCCAGCAGTCGGACAGGGCGTACGCAGTATTTT.